This TCR beta chain was identified during a study of T cell changes during pregnancy in multiple sclerosis. Assay: immunoSEQ multiplex PCR; the TCRdb copy retains only in-frame clones and omits some. The sample has tens of thousands of clones; roughly 92% are singletons. This receptor was taken from a female donor with multiple sclerosis, enrolled in a pregnancy study. Sequenced here: CD8+ T cells from peripheral blood mononuclear cells, sampled in the second trimester of pregnancy.

The CDR3 is CASSDRGVEQYF. CDR3 DNA: TGTGCCAGCAGTGACAGGGGTGTCGAGCAGTACTTC. This sequence joins TRBV27 and TRBJ2-7; 8 bases are shared with TRBD1. Losses at the gene ends were 5 bases for V and 6 bases for J; bases not matched to a gene: 3. Germline V CDR1 and CDR2: MNHEY, SMNVEV (reference sequence). The CDR3 has 12 amino acids.